Listed here are 13 T cell receptor beta chains from one sample, sequenced in a study of immunodeficiency. Here immunoSEQ multiplex PCR was the method, and the copy in TCRdb shows in-frame clones only, minus some. Here the sample spans about 1,400 clones, around 96% being singletons. The specimen sequenced was CD4+ T cells from blood. All receptors come from a girl aged 2 to 10.

This chain joins TRBV5-6 and TRBJ2-1; TRBD2 matches at 12 bases. The CDR3 has 16 residues. Germline V gives CDR1 SGHDT, CDR2 YYEEEE. The V gene end was trimmed by 1 base and the J gene end by 4 bases; junction bases not matched to a gene: 3. The CDR3 loop is CASSLTSGRFYNEQFF. For the CDR3, the DNA is TGTGCCAGCAGCTTGACTAGCGGGAGGTTTTACAATGAGCAGTTCTTC.

The chain uses TRBV4-2 and TRBJ2-5; D may be TRBD2 (6 bases). The CDR3 length is 13 residues. The V end lost 1 base, the J end lost 4 bases, and 7 bases lay between the germline ends. The germline CDR1 and CDR2 sequences are LGHNA and YNFKEQ. CDR3 region: CASSQVGGETQYF. The CDR3 nucleotides read TGTGCCAGCAGCCAAGTGGGGGGAGAGACCCAGTACTTC.

The count of this clone is one. The chain carries TRBV2 and TRBJ2-3; maybe TRBD1 (5 bases). The CDR3 is made up of 14 amino acids. The V gene's germline CDR1 is SNHLY and CDR2 FYNNEI. V lost 5 bases to trimming and J lost 4 bases, with 13 bases between them. The CDR3: CASSPGYGADTQYF. In DNA, the CDR3 is TGTGCCAGCAGTCCAGGGTATGGGGCAGATACGCAGTATTTT.

The chain combines TRBV5-5 with TRBJ2-6; the D gene is possibly TRBD2 (6 bases). CDR3 length: 15 residues. The germline V gene encodes CDR1 SGHKS and CDR2 YYEKEE (reference sequence). Trimming pared 2 bases from V and 4 bases from J, leaving 10 bases between. The CDR3 DNA reads as TGTGCCAGCAGCTTCTACACTAGCGGGGCCAACGTCCTGACTTTC. It translates to CASSFYTSGANVLTF.

J is TRBJ2-7 and V is TRBV28; TRBD1 might be the D (6 bases). The CDR3 has 13 amino acids. Germline CDR1 and CDR2: MDHEN and SYDVKM. The V and J ends lost 11 bases and 1 base respectively, with 15 bases between them. CDR3 DNA sequence: TGTGCCGTTCTAGGGACATTGTCCTACGAGCAGTACTTC. Translating gives CAVLGTLSYEQYF.

The chain couples TRBV2 to TRBJ1-2; D uncertain. V was cut by 7 bases and J by 3 bases, with 12 bases left in between. The germline gives CDR1 SNHLY, CDR2 FYNNEI. The CDR3 consists of 13 residues. Written as DNA, the CDR3 is TGTGCCAGCAAGCATGGGGAGGACTATGGCTACACCTTC. Translation: CASKHGEDYGYTF. The complete variable domain, with remaining parts taken from reference TRBV2 and TRBJ1-2, reads EPEVTQTPSHQVTQMGQEVILRCVPISNHLYFYWYRQILGQKVEFLVSFYNNEISEKSEIFDDQFSVERPDGSNFTLKIRSTKLEDSAMYFCASKHGEDYGYTFGSGTRLTVV.

The gene calls are TRBV2 and TRBJ1-3; tentatively, D is TRBD1 (6 bases). This CDR3 spans 17 amino acids. Germline-derived CDR1 and CDR2 are SNHLY and FYNNEI. The ends were cut back, 4 bases at V and 0 bases at J, with 16 bases in the middle. CDR3 residues: CASSVQGARLSGNTIYF. The CDR3 DNA reads TGTGCCAGCAGTGTACAGGGAGCAAGACTCTCTGGAAACACCATATATTTT.

This rearrangement joins TRBV5-1 to TRBJ1-1, with TRBD1 identical over 8 bases. J lost 1 base, V lost 5 bases, and 7 bases had no gene match. The CDR3 is 15 residues long. Germline V gives CDR1 SGHRS, CDR2 YFSETQ. CDR3 nucleotide sequence: TGCGCCAGCAGATGGGACAGGATGAGGAACACTGAAGCTTTCTTT. Its translation is CASRWDRMRNTEAFF.

The chain is built from TRBV4-1 and TRBJ2-1, with 8 bases that match TRBD2. V lost 1 base, J lost 4 bases, and 6 bases stayed unmatched. The germline gives CDR1 MGHRA, CDR2 YSYEKL. CDR3 length: 16 residues. The CDR3 DNA reads TGCGCCAGCAGCCAAGGGCCCGCGGGAGGATACAATGAGCAGTTCTTC. Its protein is CASSQGPAGGYNEQFF.

V usage is TRBV6-5 and J usage is TRBJ1-4; D unresolved. V gave up 4 bases and J gave up 8 bases, with 14 bases separating them. The CDR3 extends over 14 amino acids. The V gene's germline CDR1 is MNHEY and CDR2 SVGAGI. CDR3 bases: TGTGCCAGCAGTTCCCGACTAGAAGAGGAAAAACTGTTTTTT. Encoded protein: CASSSRLEEEKLFF.

The rearrangement links TRBV5-1 to TRBJ1-6; 8 positions match TRBD1. Germline-derived CDR1 and CDR2 are SGHRS and YFSETQ. This CDR3 has 14 residues. The trim removed 4 bases at V and 6 bases at J, leaving 3 bases unmatched. The CDR3 reads CASSPGQGNSPLHF. CDR3 DNA: TGCGCCAGCAGCCCAGGACAGGGTAATTCACCCCTCCACTTT.

V is TRBV6-5 and J is TRBJ2-3; TRBD2 matches at 7 bases. The CDR3 length is 14 residues. The V and J ends lost 4 bases and 4 bases, in that order; junction bases with no gene match: 5. CDR1 is MNHEY and CDR2 is SVGAGI in the germline V gene. The CDR3 spells CASSSAGVPDTQYF. The CDR3 DNA reads TGTGCCAGCAGTTCTGCGGGAGTACCAGATACGCAGTATTTT.

The chain links TRBV5-1 to TRBJ2-5; the match to TRBD2 covers 9 bases. From germline, CDR1 is SGHRS and CDR2 YFSETQ. The V segment lost 0 bases and the J segment 1 base; nucleotides outside the gene matches: 10. The CDR3 has 18 residues. CDR3 in DNA: TGCGCCAGCAGCTTGGGCGTTAGCGGGAGAAACTCCCAAGAGACCCAGTACTTC. Translating gives CASSLGVSGRNSQETQYF.